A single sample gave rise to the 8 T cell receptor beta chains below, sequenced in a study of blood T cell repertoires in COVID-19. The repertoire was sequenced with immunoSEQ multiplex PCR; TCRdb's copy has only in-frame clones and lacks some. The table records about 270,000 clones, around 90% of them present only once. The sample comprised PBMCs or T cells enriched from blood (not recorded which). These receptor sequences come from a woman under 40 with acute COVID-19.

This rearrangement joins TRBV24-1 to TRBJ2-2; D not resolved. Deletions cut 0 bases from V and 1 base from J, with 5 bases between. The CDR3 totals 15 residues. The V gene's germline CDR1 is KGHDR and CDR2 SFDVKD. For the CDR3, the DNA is TGTGCCACCAGTGATTTGAACAGGAACACCGGGGAGCTGTTTTTT. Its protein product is CATSDLNRNTGELFF.

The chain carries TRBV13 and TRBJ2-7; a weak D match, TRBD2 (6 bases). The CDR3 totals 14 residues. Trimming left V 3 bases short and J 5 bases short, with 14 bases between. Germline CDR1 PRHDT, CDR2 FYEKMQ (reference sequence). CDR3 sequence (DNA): TGTGCCAGCAGCTTCGGTGGGCGGGGCAACGAGCAGTACTTC. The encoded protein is CASSFGGRGNEQYF.

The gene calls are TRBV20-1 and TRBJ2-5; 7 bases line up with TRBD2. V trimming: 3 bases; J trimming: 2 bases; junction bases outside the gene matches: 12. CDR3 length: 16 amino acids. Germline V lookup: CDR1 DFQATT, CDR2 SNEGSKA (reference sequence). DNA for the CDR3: TGCAGTGCTAGTGTCGGGCTAGCGGTACCACAAGAGACCCAGTACTTC. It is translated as CSASVGLAVPQETQYF.

This CDR3 is CASRPGQDNTGELFF. The CDR3 DNA sequence: TGTGCCAGCAGACCGGGACAGGACAACACCGGGGAGCTGTTTTTT. The rearrangement joins TRBV28 to TRBJ2-2, with 8 nucleotides matching TRBD1. The trim removed 6 bases at V and 2 bases at J, leaving 5 bases unmatched. Germline CDR1 reads MDHEN; CDR2 reads SYDVKM. This CDR3 comprises 15 residues.

The CDR3 protein is CASTTWGQDGYTF. The CDR3 nucleotides read TGTGCCAGCACTACATGGGGACAGGATGGCTACACCTTC. The chain recombines TRBV5-6 with TRBJ1-2; 8 bases match TRBD1. The CDR3 has 13 amino acids. CDR1 is SGHDT, CDR2 YYEEEE, per germline. Losses at the gene ends were 6 bases for V and 6 bases for J; bases not matched to a gene: 7.

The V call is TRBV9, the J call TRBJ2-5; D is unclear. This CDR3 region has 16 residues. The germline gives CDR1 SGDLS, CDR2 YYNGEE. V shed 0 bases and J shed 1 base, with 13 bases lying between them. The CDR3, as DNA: TGTGCCAGCAGCGTAGAAATAGCTGGATCCCAAGAGACCCAGTACTTC. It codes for CASSVEIAGSQETQYF.

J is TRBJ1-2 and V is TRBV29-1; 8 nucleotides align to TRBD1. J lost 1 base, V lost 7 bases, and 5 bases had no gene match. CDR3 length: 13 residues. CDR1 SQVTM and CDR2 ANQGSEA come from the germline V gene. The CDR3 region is CSASGQDNYGYTF. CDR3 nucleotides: TGCAGCGCCTCGGGACAGGATAACTATGGCTACACCTTC.

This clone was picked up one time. In DNA form, the CDR3 reads TGTGCCAGCTCACCTACGAGGGACAGAATCACAGATACGCAGTATTTT. Protein product: CASSPTRDRITDTQYF. The gene calls are TRBV18 and TRBJ2-3; 7 bases map to TRBD1. Per germline, CDR1 KGHSH and CDR2 LQKENI. The CDR3 loop spans 16 amino acids. The junction had 8 bases not matched to a gene; V was cut back by 3 bases and J by 2 bases.